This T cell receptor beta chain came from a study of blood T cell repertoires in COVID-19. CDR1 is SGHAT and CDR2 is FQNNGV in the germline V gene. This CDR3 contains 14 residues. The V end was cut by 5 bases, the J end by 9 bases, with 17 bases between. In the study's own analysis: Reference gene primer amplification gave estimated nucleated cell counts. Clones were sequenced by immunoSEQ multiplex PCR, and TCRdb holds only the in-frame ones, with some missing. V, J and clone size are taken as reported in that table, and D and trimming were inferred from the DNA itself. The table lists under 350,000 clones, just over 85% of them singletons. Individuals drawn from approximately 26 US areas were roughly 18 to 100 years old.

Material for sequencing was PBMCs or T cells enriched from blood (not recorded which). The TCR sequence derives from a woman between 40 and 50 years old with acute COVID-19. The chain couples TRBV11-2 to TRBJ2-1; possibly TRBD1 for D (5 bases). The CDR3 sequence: CASSPRGRAIEQFF. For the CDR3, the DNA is TGTGCCAGCAGCCCAAGGGGCAGGGCGATTGAGCAGTTCTTC. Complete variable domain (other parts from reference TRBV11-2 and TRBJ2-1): EAGVAQSPRYKIIEKRQSVAFWCNPISGHATLYWYQQILGQGPKLLIQFQNNGVVDDSQLPKDRFSAERLKGVDSTLKIQPAKLEDSAVYLCASSPRGRAIEQFFGPGTRLTVL.